Listed below are T cell receptor beta chains from one sample, sequenced in a study of beta chain features in type 1 diabetes. This table comes from immunoSEQ multiplex PCR, and its TCRdb copy is limited to in-frame clones, with some not included. Of more than 140,000 clones detected, over 8% appear once; the ten largest clones hold approximately 0.69%. Sequencing used central memory CD4+ T cells from blood. All receptors come from a woman aged 40 to 49 in good health. The CDR3 runs from the conserved cysteine through the conserved F or W. Fields, in order: clone size, J gene, V gene, D gene, CDR3 DNA, CDR3 protein. The D gene is left open where the match is weak. Rows may omit the clone size; those that give it use once, few, many or a size class.

many	TRBJ1-4	TRBV7-9	TRBD1	TGTGCCAGCAGCCCGACAGGGGTGATCGAAAAACTGTTTTTT	CASSPTGVIEKLFF
few	TRBJ2-2	TRBV2	.	TGTGCCAGCAAACCCAGAACGAACACCGGGGAGCTGTTTTTT	CASKPRTNTGELFF
.	TRBJ2-7	TRBV5-6	.	TGTGCCAGCAGCTCAACCAGGGGATTTGAGGGCTTC	CASSSTRGFEGF
few	TRBJ2-5	TRBV18	.	TGTGCCAGCTCAGCAGACTTGCAAGAGACCCAGTACTTC	CASSADLQETQYF
few	TRBJ1-6	TRBV19	.	TGTGCCAGTAACCGACAGGCGAACCATAATTCACCCCTCCACTTT	CASNRQANHNSPLHF
.	TRBJ2-1	TRBV7-2	.	TGTGCCAGCAGCTTAGTGGAGCTAGGTATCAATGAGCAGTTCTTC	CASSLVELGINEQFF
.	TRBJ1-4	TRBV10-3	.	TGTGCCATCAGTGACCCCCGGGCGGCGGGTGAAAAACTGTTTTTT	CAISDPRAAGEKLFF
few	TRBJ1-2	TRBV19	.	TGTGCCAGTAGCCACGCCGGCGGTAACTATGGCTACACCTTC	CASSHAGGNYGYTF
.	TRBJ2-1	TRBV11-2	TRBD1	TGTGCCAGCAGCCACCAGGGGAGTCGACAGGGGGCGAACAACAATGAGCAGTTCTTC	CASSHQGSRQGANNNEQFF
many	TRBJ1-2	TRBV4-3	TRBD1	TGCGCCAGCAGCCAGCCTGGACAGGGATTTCACTATGGCTACACCTTC	CASSQPGQGFHYGYTF
few	TRBJ2-1	TRBV29-1	TRBD2	TGCAGCGTTGCCGTAGCGGGGGGCTGGAATGAGCAGTTCTTC	CSVAVAGGWNEQFF
.	TRBJ1-4	TRBV9	TRBD1	TGTGCCAGCAGCGTCGGTGACAGGGATAATGAAAAACTGTTTTTT	CASSVGDRDNEKLFF
.	TRBJ1-1	TRBV7-2	TRBD1	TGTGCCAGCAGCCCCGGGGGCAGGGGGTGGAGCACTGAAGCTTTCTTT	CASSPGGRGWSTEAFF